The T cell receptor (beta chain) described here comes from a study of T cells in tuberculosis. The CDR3 has 13 amino acids. Trimming pared 0 bases from V and 3 bases from J, leaving 6 bases between. The germline gives CDR1 SGHRS, CDR2 YFSETQ. This table comes from immunoSEQ multiplex PCR, and its TCRdb copy is limited to in-frame clones, with some not included. This sample has fewer than 40,000 clones, with roughly 94% found just once. The receptor was isolated from a donor between 10 and 35 years old with latent tuberculosis or without tuberculosis infection. The J gene is TRBJ1-2, the V gene TRBV5-1; the D gene is possibly TRBD1 (6 bases). The sample consisted of PBMCs. CDR3 sequence reads: CASSLGQDYGYTF. The CDR3 bases are TGCGCCAGCAGCTTGGGACAGGACTATGGCTACACCTTC.